One sample yielded the 6 T cell receptor beta chains listed below, sequenced in a study of CD8 T cells in ankylosing spondylitis. Findings and limits, study-wide: Ankylosing spondylitis blood appeared to be characterized by a TCR beta motif of about 8 highly homologous variants.

TCRdb independently ran MiXCR on the 5' RACE reads; one entry per CDR3 protein. The sample holds under 150,000 distinct CDR3 sequences, roughly 15% seen once. No antigens are known for them. The sample was blood, either unsorted or a sorted T cell fraction (not recorded which). Every receptor here comes from a male donor with ankylosing spondylitis.

The genes are TRBV4-1 and TRBJ2-1; perhaps D is TRBD1 or TRBD2 (6 bases each). V lost 6 bases and J 6 bases, leaving 15 bases between the germline ends. This CDR3 region has 14 residues. CDR1 and CDR2 (germline): MGHRA, YSYEKL. The chain's CDR3 is CASREQGGSNEQFF. In DNA, the CDR3 is TGCGCCAGCAGAGAACAAGGGGGGTCCAATGAGCAGTTCTTC.

This clonotype has only a few counts. The chain has TRBV4-1 and TRBJ2-3; D unclear. The CDR3 extends over 13 amino acids. V lost 4 bases to trimming and J lost 8 bases, with 13 bases between them. Germline assignment: CDR1 MGHRA and CDR2 YSYEKL. The CDR3 spells CASSLGIAGTQYF. CDR3 bases: TGCGCCAGCAGCCTAGGTATTGCCGGTACGCAGTATTTT.

This rearrangement joins TRBV7-8 to TRBJ2-7; the match to TRBD1 covers 9 bases. This CDR3 contains 15 residues. V shed 1 base and J 2 bases; nucleotides not matched to a gene: 3. Germline loops: CDR1 SGHVS, CDR2 FQNEAQ. In DNA form, the CDR3 reads TGTGCCAGCAGCTTAGACAGGGGGCTTACCTACGAGCAGTACTTC. It codes for CASSLDRGLTYEQYF. The full variable domain, rest sourced from reference TRBV7-8 and TRBJ2-7, is GAGVSQSPRYKVAKRGQDVALRCDPISGHVSLFWYQQALGQGPEFLTYFQNEAQLDKSGLPSDRFFAERPEGSVSTLKIQRTQQEDSAVYLCASSLDRGLTYEQYFGPGTRLTVT.

This clonotype was counted only a few times. The chain couples TRBV20-1 to TRBJ1-1; D is uncertain. Germline V lookup: CDR1 DFQATT, CDR2 SNEGSKA (reference sequence). CDR3 length equals 13 residues. V lost 3 bases, J lost 1 base, and 9 bases lay in between. CDR3 nucleotides: TGCAGTGCTAGGGACGGCCAGAACACTGAAGCTTTCTTT. The encoded protein is CSARDGQNTEAFF.

This clonotype was picked up a small number of times. The rearrangement links TRBV11-2 to TRBJ2-5; TRBD2 matches 10 bases. Trimming at V came to 2 bases and at J to 4 bases, leaving 7 bases not matched to a gene. This CDR3 comprises 16 residues. CDR1 and CDR2 (germline): SGHAT, FQNNGV. The CDR3 coding sequence is TGTGCCAGCAGCTTAAGATCTAGCGGGAGTCGAGAGACCCAGTACTTC. This sequence encodes CASSLRSSGSRETQYF.

The V call is TRBV5-1, the J call TRBJ1-1; D ambiguous. This CDR3 comprises 14 residues. V was trimmed by 1 base and J by 1 base, leaving 8 bases between them. Per germline, CDR1 SGHRS and CDR2 YFSETQ. This CDR3 is CASSLWRGNTEAFF. In DNA form, the CDR3 reads TGCGCCAGCAGCTTGTGGCGGGGGAACACTGAAGCTTTCTTT. The variable domain in full, completed from reference TRBV5-1 and TRBJ1-1, reads KAGVTQTPRYLIKTRGQQVTLSCSPISGHRSVSWYQQTPGQGLQFLFEYFSETQRNKGNFPGRFSGRQFSNSRSEMNVSTLELGDSALYLCASSLWRGNTEAFFGQGTRLTVV.